These T cell receptor beta chains were read from a single sample in a study of shared clonotypes between healthy human individuals. Clones were sequenced by immunoSEQ multiplex PCR, and TCRdb holds only the in-frame ones, with some missing. This table holds about 600,000 clones, around 97% found once. The sample taken for sequencing was naive CD4+ T cells sorted from blood. These receptor sequences come from a young woman in good health. The CDR3 runs from the conserved cysteine through the conserved F or W.

v_gene: TRBV27; CDR3aa: CASSLQPNTGELFF
v_gene: TRBV2; CDR3aa: CASSEDRNEKLFF
v_gene: TRBV9; CDR3aa: CASSLFGGQETQYF
v_gene: TRBV5-1; CDR3aa: CASSWQTGITNYGYTF
v_gene: TRBV27; CDR3aa: CASSLSQASREKLFF
v_gene: TRBV29-1; CDR3aa: CSVERRRQETQYF
v_gene: TRBV7-2; CDR3aa: CASSLGWGARETQYF
v_gene: TRBV5-4; CDR3aa: CASSFQGPYNEQFF
v_gene: TRBV11-2; CDR3aa: CASSLREGQPQHF
v_gene: TRBV2; CDR3aa: CARGAGFFMNTEAFF
v_gene: TRBV28; CDR3aa: CASSLEGQDYEQYF
v_gene: TRBV20-1; CDR3aa: CSVARNEQFF
v_gene: TRBV6-1; CDR3aa: CASSAAKDWQGEQFF